Listed below are T cell receptor beta chains from one sample, sequenced in a study of blood T cell repertoires in COVID-19. Profiled with immunoSEQ multiplex PCR; TCRdb holds only in-frame clones, not every one. The sample shows some 130,000 clones, roughly 80% of them seen only once. What was sequenced was PBMCs or T cells enriched from blood (not recorded which). Every receptor here comes from a man aged 25 to 40 who had recovered from COVID-19. Both conserved end residues are part of each CDR3. Fields, in order: clone size, V gene, J gene, D gene, CDR3 DNA, CDR3 protein. A D gene is named only where the DNA matches it firmly. Clone size is stated in some rows and not others, as once, few, many or a class when expanded.

NA	TRBV29-1	TRBJ2-1	TRBD2	TGCAGCGTTGAACGGCTAGCGGGGGGGAATGAGCAGTTCTTC	CSVERLAGGNEQFF
NA	TRBV5-1	TRBJ1-1	NA	TGCGCCAGCAGCTCTGGTATAACGGGTGGCACTGAAGCTTTCTTT	CASSSGITGGTEAFF
once	TRBV19	TRBJ1-5	NA	TGTGCCAGTAGTTGGCAGGGGAATCAGCCCCAGCATTTT	CASSWQGNQPQHF
NA	TRBV6-5	TRBJ2-7	TRBD1	TGTGCCAGCAGCCCGACAGGGGGGTTATACGAGCAGTACTTC	CASSPTGGLYEQYF
NA	TRBV7-9	TRBJ2-5	TRBD1	TGTGCCAGCAGCGCCCGGACAGGAGGAGAGACCCAGTACTTC	CASSARTGGETQYF
NA	TRBV7-9	TRBJ2-2	NA	TGTGCCAGCAGCGCCGACAACTACACCGGGGAGCTGTTTTTT	CASSADNYTGELFF
NA	TRBV27	TRBJ2-5	NA	TGTGCCAGCAGTTATCAGGGGGGAGAGACCCAGTACTTC	CASSYQGGETQYF
NA	TRBV6-2/TRBV6-3	TRBJ1-1	NA	TGTGCCAGCAGCCCATTTGGACAGATGAACACTGAAGCTTTCTTT	CASSPFGQMNTEAFF
NA	TRBV6-5	TRBJ1-5	TRBD1	TGTGCCAGTGGACAGGGCCTATATAGCAATCAGCCCCAGCATTTT	CASGQGLYSNQPQHF
NA	TRBV28	TRBJ1-2	TRBD1	TGTGCCAGCAGACTCGACAGGGAAGGGAACTATGGCTACACCTTC	CASRLDREGNYGYTF
NA	TRBV11-2	TRBJ2-7	TRBD1	TGTGCCAGCAGATCGGACAGGTACGAGCAGTACTTC	CASRSDRYEQYF
NA	TRBV6-2/TRBV6-3	TRBJ2-5	TRBD2	TGTGCCAGCAGTTACGCGGGGGGATTCCAAGAGACCCAGTACTTC	CASSYAGGFQETQYF
NA	TRBV11-2	TRBJ2-2	NA	TGTGCCAGCAGCTCTCCCCTCCGAATAGCGGCCGGGGAGCTGTTTTTT	CASSSPLRIAAGELFF
once	TRBV25-1	TRBJ1-4	NA	TGTGCCAGCAGGAGGGGGACAACTAATGAAAAACTGTTTTTT	CASRRGTTNEKLFF
NA	TRBV18	TRBJ1-5	TRBD1	TGTGCCAGCTCACACTCAGGGGGGAGGCAGCCCCAGCATTTT	CASSHSGGRQPQHF
NA	TRBV27	TRBJ1-1	NA	TGTGCCAGCAAAGGCGGGGGACCCCCCGACACTGAAGCTTTCTTT	CASKGGGPPDTEAFF
many	TRBV3-1/TRBV3-2	TRBJ2-6	TRBD2	TGTGCCAGCAGCCAAGGCGGGACTAACTCTGGGGCCAACGTCCTGACTTTC	CASSQGGTNSGANVLTF